Given below is one T cell receptor (beta chain) in context. Its target is unknown. CDR1 and CDR2 from the germline V gene are SGHAT and FQNNGV. CDR3 size: 15 residues. Trimming took 3 bases from V and 0 from J, leaving 11 bases between them. Recipients were bled about 28 days pretransplant and at posttransplant days 30, 100, 180. The table came from immunoSEQ multiplex PCR; TCRdb's copy has only in-frame clones and leaves some out. The sample holds a few thousand clones, nearly 90% seen once. This sample was taken from a study of T cell clonotyping in hematopoietic cell transplantation. Study findings and constraints: After transplant, recipient diversity fell while pathologically expanded clonotypes grew through day 180. At the given depth, recipient repertoires were over 95% de novo clonotypes. Graft donor and pretransplant recipient Inverse Simpson Index values predicted broader posttransplant TCR diversity.

This chain links TRBV11-2 with TRBJ1-2; D might be TRBD1 (5 bases). This specimen consisted of peripheral blood mononuclear cells, obtained 100 days after allogeneic stem cell transplant. The source of this sequence is a male patient in his seventies who had an allogeneic stem cell transplant from an unrelated donor, so T cells may come from the graft donor. Some clones in this sample may be carry-over from other donors' samples. The CDR3 DNA is TGTGCCAGCAGCTTTTGGGACGGATCTAACTATGGCTACACCTTC. Encoded protein: CASSFWDGSNYGYTF.